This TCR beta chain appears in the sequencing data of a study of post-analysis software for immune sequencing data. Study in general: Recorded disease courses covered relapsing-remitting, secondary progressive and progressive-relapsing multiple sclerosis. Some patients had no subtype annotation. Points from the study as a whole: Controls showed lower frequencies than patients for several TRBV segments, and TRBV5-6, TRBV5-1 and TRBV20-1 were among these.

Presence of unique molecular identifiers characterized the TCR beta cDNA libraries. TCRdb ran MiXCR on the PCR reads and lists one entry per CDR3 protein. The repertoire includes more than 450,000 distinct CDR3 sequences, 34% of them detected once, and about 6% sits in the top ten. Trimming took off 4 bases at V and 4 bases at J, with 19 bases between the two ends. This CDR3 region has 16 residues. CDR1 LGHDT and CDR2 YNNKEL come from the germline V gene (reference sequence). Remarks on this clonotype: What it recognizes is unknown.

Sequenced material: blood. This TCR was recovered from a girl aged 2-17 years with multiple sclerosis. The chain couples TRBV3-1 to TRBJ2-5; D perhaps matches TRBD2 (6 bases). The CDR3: CASSPLGGATTETQYF. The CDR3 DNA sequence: TGTGCCAGCAGCCCCTTGGGGGGAGCTACAACAGAGACCCAGTACTTC.